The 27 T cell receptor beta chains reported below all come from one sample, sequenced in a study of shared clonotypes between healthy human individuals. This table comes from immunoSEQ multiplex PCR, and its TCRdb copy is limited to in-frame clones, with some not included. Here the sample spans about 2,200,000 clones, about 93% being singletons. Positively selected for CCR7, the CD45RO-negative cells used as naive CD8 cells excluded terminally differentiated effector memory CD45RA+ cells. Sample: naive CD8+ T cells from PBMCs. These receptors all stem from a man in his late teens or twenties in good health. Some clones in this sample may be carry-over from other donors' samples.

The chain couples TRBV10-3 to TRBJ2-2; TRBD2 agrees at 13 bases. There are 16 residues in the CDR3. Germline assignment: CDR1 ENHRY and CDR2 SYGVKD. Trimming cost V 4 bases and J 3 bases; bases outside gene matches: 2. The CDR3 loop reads CAISGGLAGDTGELFF. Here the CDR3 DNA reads TGTGCCATCAGTGGTGGACTAGCGGGAGACACCGGGGAGCTGTTTTTT.

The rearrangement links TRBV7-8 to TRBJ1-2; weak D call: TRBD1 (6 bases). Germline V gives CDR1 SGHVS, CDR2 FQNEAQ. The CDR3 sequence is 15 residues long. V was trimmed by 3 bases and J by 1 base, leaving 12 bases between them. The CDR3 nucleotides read TGTGCCAGCAGCTTTGGGGGCCGGGGTAACTATGGCTACACCTTC. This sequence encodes CASSFGGRGNYGYTF. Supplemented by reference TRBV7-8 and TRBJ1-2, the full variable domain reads GAGVSQSPRYKVAKRGQDVALRCDPISGHVSLFWYQQALGQGPEFLTYFQNEAQLDKSGLPSDRFFAERPEGSVSTLKIQRTQQEDSAVYLCASSFGGRGNYGYTFGSGTRLTVV.

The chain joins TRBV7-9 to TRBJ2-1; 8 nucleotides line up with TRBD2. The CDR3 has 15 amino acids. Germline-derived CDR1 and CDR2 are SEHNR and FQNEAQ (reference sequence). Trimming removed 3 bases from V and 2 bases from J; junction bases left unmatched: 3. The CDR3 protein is CASSFSGGAYNEQFF. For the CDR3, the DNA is TGTGCCAGCAGCTTCTCCGGGGGGGCCTACAATGAGCAGTTCTTC.

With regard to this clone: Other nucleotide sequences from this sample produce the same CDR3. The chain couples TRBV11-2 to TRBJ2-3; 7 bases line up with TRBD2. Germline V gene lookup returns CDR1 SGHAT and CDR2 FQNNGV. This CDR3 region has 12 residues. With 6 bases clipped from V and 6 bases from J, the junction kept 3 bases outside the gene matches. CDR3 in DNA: TGTGCCAGCAGAACTAGCGCGGATACGCAGTATTTT. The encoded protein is CASRTSADTQYF.

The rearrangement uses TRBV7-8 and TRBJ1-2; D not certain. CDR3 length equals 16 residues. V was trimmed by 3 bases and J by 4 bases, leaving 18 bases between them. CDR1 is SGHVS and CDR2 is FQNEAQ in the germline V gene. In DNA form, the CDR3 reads TGTGCCAGCAGCTTCAATCCAACCAAAGGAGGCTATGGCTACACCTTC. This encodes CASSFNPTKGGYGYTF.

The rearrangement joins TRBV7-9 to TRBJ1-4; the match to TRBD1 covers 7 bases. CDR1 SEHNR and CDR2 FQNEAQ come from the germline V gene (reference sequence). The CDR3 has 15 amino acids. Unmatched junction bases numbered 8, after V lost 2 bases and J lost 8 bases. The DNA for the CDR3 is TGTGCCAGCAGCTTATCGGAGGGGGCACGAGAAAAACTGTTTTTT. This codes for CASSLSEGAREKLFF.

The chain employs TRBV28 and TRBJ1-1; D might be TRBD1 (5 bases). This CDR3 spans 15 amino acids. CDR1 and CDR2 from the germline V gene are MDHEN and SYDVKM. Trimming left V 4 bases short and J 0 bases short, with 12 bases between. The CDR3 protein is CASSSPTGLNTEAFF. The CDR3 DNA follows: TGTGCCAGCAGTTCACCAACAGGACTGAACACTGAAGCTTTCTTT.

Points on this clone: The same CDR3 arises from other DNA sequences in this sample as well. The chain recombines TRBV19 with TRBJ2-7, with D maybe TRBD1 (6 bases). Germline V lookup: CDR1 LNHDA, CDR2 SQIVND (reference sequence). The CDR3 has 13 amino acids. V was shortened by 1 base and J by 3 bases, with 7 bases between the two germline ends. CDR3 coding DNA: TGTGCCAGTAGTATAGGAGGGGGCTACGAGCAGTACTTC. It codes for CASSIGGGYEQYF. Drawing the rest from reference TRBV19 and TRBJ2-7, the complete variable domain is DGGITQSPKYLFRKEGQNVTLSCEQNLNHDAMYWYRQDPGQGLRLIYYSQIVNDFQKGDIAEGYSVSREKKESFPLTVTSAQKNPTAFYLCASSIGGGYEQYFGPGTRLTVT.

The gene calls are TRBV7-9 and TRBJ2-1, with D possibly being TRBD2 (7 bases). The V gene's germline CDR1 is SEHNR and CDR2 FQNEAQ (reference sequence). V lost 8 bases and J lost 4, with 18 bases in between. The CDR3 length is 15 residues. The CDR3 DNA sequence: TGTGCCAGCGGGGGGCGGGACTATATGTACAATGAGCAGTTCTTC. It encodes CASGGRDYMYNEQFF.

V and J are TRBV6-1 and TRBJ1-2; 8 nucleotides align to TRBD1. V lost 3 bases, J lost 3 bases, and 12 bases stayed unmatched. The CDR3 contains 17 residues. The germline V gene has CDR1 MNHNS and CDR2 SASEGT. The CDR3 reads CASSEDRDPSKYYGYTF. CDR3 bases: TGTGCCAGCAGTGAGGACAGGGACCCCTCTAAATACTATGGCTACACCTTC.

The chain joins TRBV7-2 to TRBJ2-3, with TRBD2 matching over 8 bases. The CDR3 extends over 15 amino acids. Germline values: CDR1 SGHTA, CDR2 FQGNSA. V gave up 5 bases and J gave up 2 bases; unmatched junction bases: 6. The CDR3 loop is CASSPIAGPTDTQYF. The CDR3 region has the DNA TGTGCCAGCAGCCCTATAGCGGGGCCCACAGATACGCAGTATTTT.

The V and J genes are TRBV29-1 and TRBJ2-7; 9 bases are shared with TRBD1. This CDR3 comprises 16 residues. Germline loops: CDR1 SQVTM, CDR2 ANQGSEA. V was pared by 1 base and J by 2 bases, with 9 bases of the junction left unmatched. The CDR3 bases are TGCAGCGTTGAAGGACGACAGGGGGGCTCGACCTACGAGCAGTACTTC. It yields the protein CSVEGRQGGSTYEQYF.

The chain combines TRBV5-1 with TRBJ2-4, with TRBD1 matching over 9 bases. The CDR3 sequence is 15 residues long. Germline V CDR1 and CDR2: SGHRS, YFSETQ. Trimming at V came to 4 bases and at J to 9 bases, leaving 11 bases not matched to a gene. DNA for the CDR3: TGCGCCAGCAGCCCTACAGGGGGCGCGGGCGGCATTCAGTACTTC. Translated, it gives CASSPTGGAGGIQYF.

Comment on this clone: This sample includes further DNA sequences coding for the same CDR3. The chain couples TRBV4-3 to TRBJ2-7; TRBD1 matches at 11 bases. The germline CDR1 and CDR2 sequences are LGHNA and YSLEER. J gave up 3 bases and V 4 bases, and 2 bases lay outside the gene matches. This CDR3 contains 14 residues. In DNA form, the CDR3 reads TGCGCCAGCAGCCCCGGGACAGGGGGCTACGAGCAGTACTTC. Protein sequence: CASSPGTGGYEQYF.

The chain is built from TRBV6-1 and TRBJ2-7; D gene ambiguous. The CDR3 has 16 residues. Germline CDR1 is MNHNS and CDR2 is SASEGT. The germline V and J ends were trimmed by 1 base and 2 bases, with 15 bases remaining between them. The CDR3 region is CASSEVGWAATYEQYF. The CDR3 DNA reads TGTGCCAGCAGTGAAGTCGGGTGGGCAGCGACCTACGAGCAGTACTTC.

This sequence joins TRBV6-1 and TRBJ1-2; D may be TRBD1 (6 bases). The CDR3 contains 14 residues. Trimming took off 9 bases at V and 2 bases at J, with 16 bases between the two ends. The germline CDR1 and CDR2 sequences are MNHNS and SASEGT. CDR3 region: CASYGKGGNYGYTF. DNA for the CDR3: TGTGCCAGTTACGGGAAGGGGGGGAACTATGGCTACACCTTC.

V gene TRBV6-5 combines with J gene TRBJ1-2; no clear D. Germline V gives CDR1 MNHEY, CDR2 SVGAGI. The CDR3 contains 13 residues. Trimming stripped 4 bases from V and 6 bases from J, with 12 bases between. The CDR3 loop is CASSSSWGDGYTF. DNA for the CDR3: TGTGCCAGCAGTTCCTCTTGGGGAGATGGCTACACCTTC.

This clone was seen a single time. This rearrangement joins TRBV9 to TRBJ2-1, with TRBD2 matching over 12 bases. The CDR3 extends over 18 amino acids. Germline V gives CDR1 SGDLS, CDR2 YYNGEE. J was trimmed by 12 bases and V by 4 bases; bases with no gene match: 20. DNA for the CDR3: TGTGCCAGCAGCCCGGGACACCAGAGGACTAGCGGGATCAGCGGGCAGTTCTTC. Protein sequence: CASSPGHQRTSGISGQFF.

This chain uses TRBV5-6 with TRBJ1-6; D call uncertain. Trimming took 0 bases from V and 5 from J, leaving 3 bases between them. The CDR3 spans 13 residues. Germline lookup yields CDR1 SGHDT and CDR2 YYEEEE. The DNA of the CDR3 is TGTGCCAGCAGCTTGGAGAATAATTCACCCCTCCACTTT. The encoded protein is CASSLENNSPLHF.

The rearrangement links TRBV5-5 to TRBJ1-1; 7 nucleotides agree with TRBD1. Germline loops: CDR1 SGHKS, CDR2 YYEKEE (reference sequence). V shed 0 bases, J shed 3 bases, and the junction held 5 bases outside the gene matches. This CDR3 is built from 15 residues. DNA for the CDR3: TGTGCCAGCAGCTTGGTGGGACAGCCCGACACTGAAGCTTTCTTT. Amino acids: CASSLVGQPDTEAFF.

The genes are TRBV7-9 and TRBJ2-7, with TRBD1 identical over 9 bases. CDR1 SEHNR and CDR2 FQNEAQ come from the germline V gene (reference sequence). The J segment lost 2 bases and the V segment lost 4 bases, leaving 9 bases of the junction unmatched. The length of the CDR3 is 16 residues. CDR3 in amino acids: CASSSNRDRDPYEQYF. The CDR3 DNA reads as TGTGCCAGCAGCTCAAACCGGGACAGGGATCCCTACGAGCAGTACTTC.

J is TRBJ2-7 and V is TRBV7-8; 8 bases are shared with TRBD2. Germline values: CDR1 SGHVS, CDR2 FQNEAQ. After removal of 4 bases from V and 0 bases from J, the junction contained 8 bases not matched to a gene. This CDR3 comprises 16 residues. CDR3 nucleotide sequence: TGTGCCAGCAGCTCCGGCACTAGCGGATTCTCCTACGAGCAGTACTTC. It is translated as CASSSGTSGFSYEQYF.

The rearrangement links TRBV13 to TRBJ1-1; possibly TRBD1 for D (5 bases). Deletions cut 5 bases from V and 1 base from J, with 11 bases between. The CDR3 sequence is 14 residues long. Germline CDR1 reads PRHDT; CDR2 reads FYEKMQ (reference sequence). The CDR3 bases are TGTGCCAGCAGCACGGGACGGCAGAACACTGAAGCTTTCTTT. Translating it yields CASSTGRQNTEAFF.

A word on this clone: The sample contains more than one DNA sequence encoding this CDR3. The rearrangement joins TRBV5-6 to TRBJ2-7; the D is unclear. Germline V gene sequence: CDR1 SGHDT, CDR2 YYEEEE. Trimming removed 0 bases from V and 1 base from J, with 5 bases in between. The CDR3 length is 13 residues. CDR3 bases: TGTGCCAGCAGCTTGGAAGGTTCCTACGAGCAGTACTTC. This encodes CASSLEGSYEQYF.

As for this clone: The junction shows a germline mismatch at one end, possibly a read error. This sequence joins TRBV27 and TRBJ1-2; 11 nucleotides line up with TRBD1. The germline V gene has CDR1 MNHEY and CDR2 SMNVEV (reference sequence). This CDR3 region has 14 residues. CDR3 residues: CASSLGAGTGGSIF. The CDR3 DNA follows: TGTGCCAGCAGTTTGGGAGCCGGGACAGGGGGAAGTATCTTC.

This chain's CDR3 is CASSVRDTPYEQYF. The CDR3, as DNA: TGTGCCAGCAGCGTCCGGGACACCCCCTACGAGCAGTACTTC. This chain links TRBV7-9 with TRBJ2-7; D possibly corresponds to TRBD1 (6 bases). The CDR3 is 14 residues long. Germline loops: CDR1 SEHNR, CDR2 FQNEAQ (reference sequence). Trimming shortened V by 5 bases and J by 2 bases, and 13 bases separated the two germline ends. Full variable domain (rest looked up from reference TRBV7-9 and TRBJ2-7): DTGVSQNPRHKITKRGQNVTFRCDPISEHNRLYWYRQTLGQGPEFLTYFQNEAQLEKSRLLSDRFSAERPKGSFSTLEIQRTEQGDSAMYLCASSVRDTPYEQYFGPGTRLTVT.

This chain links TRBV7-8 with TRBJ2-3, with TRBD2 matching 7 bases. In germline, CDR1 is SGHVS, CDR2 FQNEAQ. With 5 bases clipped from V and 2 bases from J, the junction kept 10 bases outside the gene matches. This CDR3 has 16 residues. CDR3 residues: CASSKASGRLTDTQYF. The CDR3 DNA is TGTGCCAGCAGCAAGGCTAGCGGACGACTCACAGATACGCAGTATTTT.